Listed here are 3 T cell receptor beta chains from one sample, sequenced in a study of a mutant IDH1 vaccine in newly diagnosed glioma. Clones were sequenced by immunoSEQ multiplex PCR, and TCRdb holds only the in-frame ones, with some missing. The table has 85,000 to 100,000 clones, around four fifths seen once; the top ten hold around 7%. As to time point: baseline, week 1 (first vaccination visit). As for treatment: pre-vaccination baseline after standard-of-care therapy. The material sequenced was PBMCs, taken from a glioma patient treated with radiotherapy, temozolomide or both. The source is a man aged 40-50 years with glioma.

The chain has TRBV29-1 and TRBJ2-1; 7 bases are a match to TRBD1. The V gene's germline CDR1 is SQVTM and CDR2 ANQGSEA. The CDR3 length is 13 residues. V gave up 4 bases and J gave up 5 bases; unmatched junction bases: 5. The CDR3 DNA reads TGCAGCGTTGCGGGACAGTTAAACAATGAGCAGTTCTTC. Translation: CSVAGQLNNEQFF.

The V call is TRBV28, the J call TRBJ2-7; D is perhaps TRBD2 (6 bases). In germline, CDR1 is MDHEN, CDR2 SYDVKM. V shed 5 bases and J shed 5 bases, with 16 bases lying between them. This CDR3 spans 14 amino acids. CDR3 bases: TGTGCCAGCAGTACGCGACGGGGGATGGACGAGCAGTACTTC. This translates into CASSTRRGMDEQYF.

The chain uses TRBV15 and TRBJ2-1, with D unclear. Germline CDR1 LNHNV, CDR2 YYDKDF (reference sequence). Between the trimmed V and J ends, which lost 3 bases and 4 bases, there was a span of 13 bases. The CDR3 length is 15 residues. The CDR3 nucleotides are TGTGCCACCAGCAGGGGTTCGAATCAGTACAATGAGCAGTTCTTC. It encodes CATSRGSNQYNEQFF.